These 15 T cell receptor beta chains were sequenced from one sample in a study of early T cells in non-severe SARS-CoV-2 infection. TCRdb recomputed calls from the 5' RACE reads with MiXCR, one row per CDR3 protein. The sample lists tens of thousands of distinct CDR3 sequences; roughly 15% were seen once. The sample consisted of whole blood, taken at baseline. The receptors come from an adult who was a healthcare worker with PCR-confirmed SARS-CoV-2 infection or an uninfected control (not recorded which).

This rearrangement joins TRBV11-3 to TRBJ2-1; the match to TRBD2 covers 14 bases. The CDR3 runs 15 residues. V trimming: 5 bases; J trimming: 6 bases; junction bases outside the gene matches: 3. CDR1 and CDR2 from the germline V gene are SGHNT and YENEEA. The CDR3 DNA reads as TGTGCCAGCAGCACCGGGACTAGCGGGAGCAATGAGCAGTTCTTC. Translation gives CASSTGTSGSNEQFF.

The table lists this clonotype with a few counts. The chain combines TRBV28 with TRBJ2-5; possibly TRBD2 for D (5 bases). The germline V gene encodes CDR1 MDHEN and CDR2 SYDVKM. CDR3 length: 14 amino acids. The V gene lost 2 bases and the J gene lost 3 bases, with 10 bases spanning the gap. The CDR3 loop is CASSLRGAEETQYF. The CDR3 coding sequence is TGTGCCAGCAGTTTACGGGGTGCGGAAGAGACCCAGTACTTC. The full variable domain, completed using reference TRBV28 and TRBJ2-5, is DVKVTQSSRYLVKRTGEKVFLECVQDMDHENMFWYRQDPGLGLRLIYFSYDVKMKEKGDIPEGYSVSREKKERFSLILESASTNQTSMYLCASSLRGAEETQYFGPGTRLLVL.

This clonotype was found a few times. This chain connects TRBV12-3 or TRBV12-4 to TRBJ2-1; D might be TRBD2 (6 bases). The length of the CDR3 is 14 residues. Trimming pared 3 bases from V and 10 bases from J, leaving 16 bases between. CDR3 DNA: TGTGCCAGCAGTTTCTTAGGCGGGACTGGGGAGCAGTTCTTC. Protein: CASSFLGGTGEQFF.

This clonotype has only a few counts. This chain joins TRBV11-3 and TRBJ2-7; 8 bases align to TRBD2. Germline V gene data show CDR1 as SGHNT and CDR2 as YENEEA. J lost 3 bases, V lost 3 bases, and 16 bases had no gene match. The CDR3 is 18 residues long. In nucleotides, the CDR3 is TGTGCCAGCAGCTTCCCTCGTGGGTGCACTAGCGGCTACTACGAGCAGTACTTC. This sequence encodes CASSFPRGCTSGYYEQYF. Together with reference TRBV11-3 and TRBJ2-7, the CDR3 gives the full variable domain: EAGVVQSPRYKIIEKKQPVAFWCNPISGHNTLYWYLQNLGQGPELLIRYENEEAVDDSQLPKDRFSAERLKGVDSTLKIQPAELGDSAVYLCASSFPRGCTSGYYEQYFGPGTRLTVT.

The chain recombines TRBV5-1 with TRBJ2-7; 11 positions agree with TRBD2. CDR3 length: 18 residues. Trimming took 4 bases from V and 0 from J; bases not matched to a gene: 12. Germline assignment: CDR1 SGHRS and CDR2 YFSETQ. The CDR3 nucleotides read TGCGCCAGCAGCCGGGGATCTAGCGGGAGGACTAACTCCTACGAGCAGTACTTC. Protein: CASSRGSSGRTNSYEQYF.

There are many counts of this clonotype. V gene TRBV5-5 combines with J gene TRBJ2-1; 11 bases align to TRBD2. The germline V gene has CDR1 SGHKS and CDR2 YYEKEE (reference sequence). J lost 6 bases, V lost 4 bases, and 21 bases had no gene match. The CDR3 runs to 20 residues. CDR3 sequence reads: CASSMHTGTSGALAINEQFF. The CDR3 coding sequence is TGTGCCAGCAGCATGCACACTGGGACTAGCGGAGCTCTTGCTATCAATGAGCAGTTCTTC.

This clonotype has just a few counts. J is TRBJ2-1 and V is TRBV12-3 or TRBV12-4; D not resolved. The CDR3 loop spans 16 amino acids. Deletions cut 5 bases from V and 0 bases from J, with 14 bases between. CDR3 amino acids: CASSPTYTSSYNEQFF. In DNA, the CDR3 is TGTGCCAGCAGTCCCACGTATACGAGCTCCTACAATGAGCAGTTCTTC.

V and J are TRBV20-1 and TRBJ2-2, with TRBD1 matching 7 bases. V was clipped by 6 bases and J by 1 base; unmatched bases: 5. The CDR3 totals 14 residues. Germline V gives CDR1 DFQATT, CDR2 SNEGSKA (reference sequence). CDR3 residues: CSAQRTGNTGELFF. DNA of the CDR3: TGCAGTGCGCAAAGGACAGGGAACACCGGGGAGCTGTTTTTT.

The chain uses TRBV3-1 and TRBJ2-3; D unclear. There are 13 residues in the CDR3. Germline CDR1 and CDR2: LGHDT and YNNKEL (reference sequence). Trimming took 0 bases from V and 5 from J, leaving 6 bases between them. CDR3 region: CASSQDRGDTQYF. CDR3 DNA sequence: TGTGCCAGCAGCCAAGATCGTGGAGATACGCAGTATTTT.

This clonotype was recorded many times. The chain links TRBV27 to TRBJ2-3; D is uncertain. Trimming left V 4 bases short and J 3 bases short, with 20 bases between. Germline V gene data show CDR1 as MNHEY and CDR2 as SMNVEV (reference sequence). CDR3 length: 17 residues. CDR3 residues: CASSSLTEWAPTDTQYF. Written as DNA, the CDR3 is TGTGCCAGCAGTTCCCTCACGGAGTGGGCCCCTACAGATACGCAGTATTTT.

Many counts were recorded for this clonotype. The chain carries TRBV5-1 and TRBJ1-4; TRBD1 is a possible D gene (5 bases). The CDR3 consists of 16 residues. Per the germline V gene, CDR1 is SGHRS and CDR2 is YFSETQ. Trimming left V 0 bases short and J 5 bases short, with 14 bases between. This chain's CDR3 is CASSLGDGGPNEKLFF. CDR3 DNA sequence: TGCGCCAGCAGCTTGGGGGACGGGGGTCCGAATGAAAAACTGTTTTTT.

This clonotype has a handful of counts. The gene calls are TRBV7-2 and TRBJ2-2; D possibly matches TRBD1 or TRBD2 (6 bases each). V lost 6 bases, J lost 3 bases, and 14 bases lay in between. The germline gives CDR1 SGHTA, CDR2 FQGNSA. The CDR3 covers 15 residues. The CDR3 sequence: CASRPTRGDTGELFF. The CDR3 region has the DNA TGTGCCAGCAGACCAACTAGGGGGGACACCGGGGAGCTGTTTTTT.

The chain links TRBV25-1 to TRBJ2-1, with 8 bases matching TRBD2. V was pared by 8 bases and J by 8 bases, with 11 bases of the junction left unmatched. The germline V gene has CDR1 MGHDK and CDR2 SYGVNS. This CDR3 has 14 residues. In nucleotides, the CDR3 is TGTGCCAGCGCTCGGGCTAGCGGGTACCATGAGCAGTTCTTC. Its translation: CASARASGYHEQFF. Combining the CDR3 with reference TRBV25-1 and TRBJ2-1 gives the whole variable domain EADIYQTPRYLVIGTGKKITLECSQTMGHDKMYWYQQDPGMELHLIHYSYGVNSTEKGDLSSESTVSRIRTEHFPLTLESARPSHTSQYLCASARASGYHEQFFGPGTRLTVL.

This clonotype was detected many times. The rearrangement links TRBV11-2 to TRBJ2-7; the D is unclear. CDR1 and CDR2 (germline): SGHAT, FQNNGV. The CDR3 totals 13 residues. V lost 1 base to trimming and J lost 0 bases, with 4 bases between them. The CDR3 DNA reads TGTGCCAGCAGCTTAGGCGGCTCCTACGAGCAGTACTTC. Encoded protein: CASSLGGSYEQYF.

The chain couples TRBV20-1 to TRBJ2-2, with D unclear. The CDR3 runs to 14 residues. V was shortened by 1 base and J by 1 base, with 7 bases between the two germline ends. Germline V gene data show CDR1 as DFQATT and CDR2 as SNEGSKA (reference sequence). CDR3 loop: CSARVSGNTGELFF. The CDR3 DNA reads as TGCAGTGCTAGAGTTTCAGGGAACACCGGGGAGCTGTTTTTT.